The source of this T cell receptor (beta chain) is a study of OX40 agonist ivuxolimab in advanced cancers. About the research overall: Among those enrolled, mean age was about 63 years (range roughly 20 to 80) and roughly 84% were male.

TCRdb keeps only in-frame clones here, not all; method: immunoSEQ multiplex PCR. The table shows just under 85,000 clones, with 83% occurring only once. The sample holds a few counts of this clone. The CDR3 has 15 amino acids. The V and J ends lost 4 bases and 5 bases respectively, with 15 bases between them. Germline assignment: CDR1 SGDLS and CDR2 YYNGEE. The chain recombines TRBV9 with TRBJ1-4; a possible D gene is TRBD1 (5 bases). The starting material was CD4+ or CD8+ T cells sorted from blood, obtained in a trial of the OX40 agonist ivuxolimab. This TCR was sampled from an adult with an advanced solid tumor such as melanoma, head and neck, liver or kidney cancer. The CDR3 is CASSPPLGGNEKLFF. The DNA of the CDR3 is TGTGCCAGCAGCCCACCGTTGGGGGGGAATGAAAAACTGTTTTTT.